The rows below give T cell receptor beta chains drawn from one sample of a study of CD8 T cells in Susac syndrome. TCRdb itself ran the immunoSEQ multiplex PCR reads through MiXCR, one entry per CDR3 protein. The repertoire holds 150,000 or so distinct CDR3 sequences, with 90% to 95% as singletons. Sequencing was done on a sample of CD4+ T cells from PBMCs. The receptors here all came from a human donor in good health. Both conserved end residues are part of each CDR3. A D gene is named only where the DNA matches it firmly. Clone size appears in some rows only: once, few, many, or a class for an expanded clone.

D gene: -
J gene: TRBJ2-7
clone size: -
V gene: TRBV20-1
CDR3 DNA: TGCAGTGCGAGGCCCGGAGACAGGAGCTCCTACGAGCAGTACTTC
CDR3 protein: CSARPGDRSSYEQYF

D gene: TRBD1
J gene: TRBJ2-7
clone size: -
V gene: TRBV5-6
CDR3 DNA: TGTGCCAGCAGTCCGACAGGGTCCTACGAGCAGTACTTC
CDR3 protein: CASSPTGSYEQYF

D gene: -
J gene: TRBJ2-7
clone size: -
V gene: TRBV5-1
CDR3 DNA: TGCGCCAGCAGCTCACACCTCGACAGTGGCGGTGGCGAGCAGTACTTC
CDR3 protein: CASSSHLDSGGGEQYF

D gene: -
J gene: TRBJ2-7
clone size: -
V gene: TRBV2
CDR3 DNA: TGTGCCAGCAGTGAAGACATGACAGGAGACTACGAGCAGTACTTC
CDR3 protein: CASSEDMTGDYEQYF

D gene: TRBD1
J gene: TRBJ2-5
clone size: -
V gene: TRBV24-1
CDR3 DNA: TGTGCCACCAGGGACAGGGCTCAAGAGACCCAGTACTTC
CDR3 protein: CATRDRAQETQYF

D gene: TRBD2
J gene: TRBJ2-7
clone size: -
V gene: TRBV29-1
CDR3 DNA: TGCAGCGTTTCAGCGGGATCCTACGAGCAGTACTTC
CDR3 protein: CSVSAGSYEQYF

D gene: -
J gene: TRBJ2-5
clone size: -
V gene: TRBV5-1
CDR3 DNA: TGCGCCAGCAGCTTGGATACTCGGAGGGGCGAGACCCAGTACTTC
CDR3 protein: CASSLDTRRGETQYF

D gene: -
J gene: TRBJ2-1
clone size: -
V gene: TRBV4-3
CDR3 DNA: TGCGCCAGCAGCCCCGGACAGAGGGTAAACAATGAGCAGTTCTTC
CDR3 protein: CASSPGQRVNNEQFF

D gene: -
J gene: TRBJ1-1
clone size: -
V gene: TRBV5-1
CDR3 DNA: TGCGCCAGCAGCTTGTTTCAGCTGAACACTGAAGCTTTCTTT
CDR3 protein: CASSLFQLNTEAFF

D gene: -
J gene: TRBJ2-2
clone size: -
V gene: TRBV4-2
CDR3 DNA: TGTGCCAGCAGCCAAGAAAAACGGGAGAACACCGGGGAGCTGTTTTTT
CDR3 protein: CASSQEKRENTGELFF

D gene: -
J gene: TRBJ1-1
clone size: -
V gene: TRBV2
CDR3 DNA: TGTGCCAGCAGAGCCACCTCGGGGATTGAAGCTTTCTTT
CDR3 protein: CASRATSGIEAFF

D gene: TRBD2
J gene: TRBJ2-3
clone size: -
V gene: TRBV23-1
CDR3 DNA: TGCGCCAGCAGTCAATCCTCCGGGACTAGCGGGCCATGCACAGATACGCAGTATTTT
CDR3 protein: CASSQSSGTSGPCTDTQYF

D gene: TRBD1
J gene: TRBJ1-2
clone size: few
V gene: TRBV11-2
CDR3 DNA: TGTGCCAGCAGCTCTGACAGGGCTAACTATGGCTACACCTTC
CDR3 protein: CASSSDRANYGYTF

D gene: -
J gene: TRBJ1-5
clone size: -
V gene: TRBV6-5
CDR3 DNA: TGTGCCAGCAGTTACACCGGCCCGAATCAGCCCCAGCATTTT
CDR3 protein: CASSYTGPNQPQHF

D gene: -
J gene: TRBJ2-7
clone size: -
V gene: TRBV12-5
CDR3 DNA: TGTGCTAGTGGTCCATACTACGAGCAGTACTTC
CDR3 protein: CASGPYYEQYF

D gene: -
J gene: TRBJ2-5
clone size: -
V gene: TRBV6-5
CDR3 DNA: TGTGCCAGCAGTTACTTGGCAGGTCCACAAGAGACCCAGTACTTC
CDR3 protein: CASSYLAGPQETQYF

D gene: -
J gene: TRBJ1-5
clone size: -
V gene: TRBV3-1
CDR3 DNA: TGTGCCAGCAGCCAAGAGGGACATAGGACTAAGCCCCAGCATTTT
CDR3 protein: CASSQEGHRTKPQHF

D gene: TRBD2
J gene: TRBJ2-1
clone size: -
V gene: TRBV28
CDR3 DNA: TGTGCCAGCATCTCTTGGGGGACTAGTGTCGACAATGAGCAGTTCTTC
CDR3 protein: CASISWGTSVDNEQFF

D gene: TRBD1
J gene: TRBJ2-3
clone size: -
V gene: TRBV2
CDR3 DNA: TGTGCCAGCGGACAGGAAACCACAGATACGCAGTATTTT
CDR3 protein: CASGQETTDTQYF

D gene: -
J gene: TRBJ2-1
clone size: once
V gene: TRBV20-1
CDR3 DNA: TGCAGTGCTAGAGATGGCCATGGTTTCTACAATGAGCAGTTCTTC
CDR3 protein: CSARDGHGFYNEQFF

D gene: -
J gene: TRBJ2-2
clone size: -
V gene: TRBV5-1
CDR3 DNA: TGCGCCAGCAGCTTGGAGGGTCATAGGGAAAACACCGGGGAGCTGTTTTTT
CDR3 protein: CASSLEGHRENTGELFF

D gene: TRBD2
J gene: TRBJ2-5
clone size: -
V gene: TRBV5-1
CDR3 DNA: TGCGCCAGCAGCGTAATGACTAGCGGTGGCGAAGAGACCCAGTACTTC
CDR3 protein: CASSVMTSGGEETQYF

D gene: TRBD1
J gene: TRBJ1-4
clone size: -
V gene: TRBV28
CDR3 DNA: TGTGCCAGCAGCAAGACAGGGGCCGTGTCTTTTGAAAAACTGTTTTTT
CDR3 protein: CASSKTGAVSFEKLFF

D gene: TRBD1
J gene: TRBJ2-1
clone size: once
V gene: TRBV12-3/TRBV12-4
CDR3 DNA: TGTGCCAGCAGTGGTACAGGGGCAGCCTACAATGAGCAGTTCTTC
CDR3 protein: CASSGTGAAYNEQFF

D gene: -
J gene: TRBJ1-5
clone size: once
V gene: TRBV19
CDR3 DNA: TGTGCCAGTAGCGCCAGGGGCGGCAATCAGCCCCAGCATTTT
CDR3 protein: CASSARGGNQPQHF

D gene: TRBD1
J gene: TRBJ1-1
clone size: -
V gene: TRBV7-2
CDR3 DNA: TGTGCCAGCAGCTCTGGACAGGGGAACACTGAAGCTTTCTTT
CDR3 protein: CASSSGQGNTEAFF

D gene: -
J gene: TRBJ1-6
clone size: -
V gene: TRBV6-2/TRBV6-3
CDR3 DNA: TGTGCCAGCAGAATCGGGACTCCCGCTCTCCCCCTCCACTTT
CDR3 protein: CASRIGTPALPLHF

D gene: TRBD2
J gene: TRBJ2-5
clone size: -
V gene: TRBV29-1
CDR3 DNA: TGCAGCGTGGGGACTAGCGGGGGGGTCGAGACCCAGTACTTC
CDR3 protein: CSVGTSGGVETQYF

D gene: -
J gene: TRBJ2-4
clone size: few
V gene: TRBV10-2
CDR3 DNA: TGCGCCAGCATTGGAGCTAAAAACATTCAGTACTTC
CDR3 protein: CASIGAKNIQYF